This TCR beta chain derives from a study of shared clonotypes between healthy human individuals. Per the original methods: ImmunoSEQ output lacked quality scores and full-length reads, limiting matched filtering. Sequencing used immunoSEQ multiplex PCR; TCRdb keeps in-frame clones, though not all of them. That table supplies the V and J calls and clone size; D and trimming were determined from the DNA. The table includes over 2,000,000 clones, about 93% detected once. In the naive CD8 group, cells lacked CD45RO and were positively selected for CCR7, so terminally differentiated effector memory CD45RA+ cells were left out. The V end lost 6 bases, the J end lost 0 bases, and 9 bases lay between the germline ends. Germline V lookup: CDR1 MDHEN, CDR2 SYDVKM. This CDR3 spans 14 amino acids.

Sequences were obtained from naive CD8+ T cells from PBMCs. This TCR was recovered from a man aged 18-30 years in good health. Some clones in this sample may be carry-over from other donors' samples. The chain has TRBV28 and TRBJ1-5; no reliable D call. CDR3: CASRTTASNQPQHF. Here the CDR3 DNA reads TGTGCCAGCAGGACCACAGCTAGCAATCAGCCCCAGCATTTT.